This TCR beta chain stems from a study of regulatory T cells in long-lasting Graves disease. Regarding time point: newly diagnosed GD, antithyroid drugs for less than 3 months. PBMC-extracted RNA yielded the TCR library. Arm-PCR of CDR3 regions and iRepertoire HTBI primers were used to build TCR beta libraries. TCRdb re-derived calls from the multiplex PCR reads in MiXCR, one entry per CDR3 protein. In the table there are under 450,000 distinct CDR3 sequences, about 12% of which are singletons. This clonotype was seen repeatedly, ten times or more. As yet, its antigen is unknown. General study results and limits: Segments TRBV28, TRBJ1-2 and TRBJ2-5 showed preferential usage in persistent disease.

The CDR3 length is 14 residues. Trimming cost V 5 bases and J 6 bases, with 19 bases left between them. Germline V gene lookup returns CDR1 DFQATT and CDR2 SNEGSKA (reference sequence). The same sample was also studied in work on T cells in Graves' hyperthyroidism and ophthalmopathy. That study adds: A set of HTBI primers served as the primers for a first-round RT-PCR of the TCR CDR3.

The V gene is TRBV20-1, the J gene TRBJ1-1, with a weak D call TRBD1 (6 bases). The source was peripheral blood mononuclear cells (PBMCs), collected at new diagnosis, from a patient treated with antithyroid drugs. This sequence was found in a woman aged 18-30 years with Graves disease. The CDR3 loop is CSALITGNDAEAFF. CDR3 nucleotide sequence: TGCAGTGCTCTAATAACAGGGAATGATGCTGAAGCTTTCTTT.